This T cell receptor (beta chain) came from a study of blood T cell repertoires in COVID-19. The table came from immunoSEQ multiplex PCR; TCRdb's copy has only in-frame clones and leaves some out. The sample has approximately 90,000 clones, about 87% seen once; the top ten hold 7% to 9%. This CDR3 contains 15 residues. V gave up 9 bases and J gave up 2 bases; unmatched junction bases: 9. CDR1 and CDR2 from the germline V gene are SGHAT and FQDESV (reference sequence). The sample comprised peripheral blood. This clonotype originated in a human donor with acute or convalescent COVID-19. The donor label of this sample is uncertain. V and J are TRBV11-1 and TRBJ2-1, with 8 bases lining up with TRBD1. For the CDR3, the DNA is TGTGCCAGTTCCATGCAGGGGGCAACCTACAATGAGCAGTTCTTC. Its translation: CASSMQGATYNEQFF.